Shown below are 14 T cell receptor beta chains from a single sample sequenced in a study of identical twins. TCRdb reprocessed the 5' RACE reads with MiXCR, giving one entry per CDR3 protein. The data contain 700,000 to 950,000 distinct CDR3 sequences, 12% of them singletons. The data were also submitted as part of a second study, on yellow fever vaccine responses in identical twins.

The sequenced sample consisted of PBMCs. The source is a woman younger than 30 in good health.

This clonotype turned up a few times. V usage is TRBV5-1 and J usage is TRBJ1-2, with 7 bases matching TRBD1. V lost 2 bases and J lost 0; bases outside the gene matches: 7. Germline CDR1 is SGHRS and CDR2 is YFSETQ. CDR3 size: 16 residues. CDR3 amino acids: CASSFDRVGSNYGYTF. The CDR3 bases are TGCGCCAGCAGCTTTGACAGGGTAGGGTCTAACTATGGCTACACCTTC.

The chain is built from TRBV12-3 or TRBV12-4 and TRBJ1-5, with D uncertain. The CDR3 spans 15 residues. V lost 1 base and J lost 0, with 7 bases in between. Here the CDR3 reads CASSLETNSNQPQHF. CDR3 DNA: TGTGCCAGCAGTTTAGAAACAAATAGCAATCAGCCCCAGCATTTT.

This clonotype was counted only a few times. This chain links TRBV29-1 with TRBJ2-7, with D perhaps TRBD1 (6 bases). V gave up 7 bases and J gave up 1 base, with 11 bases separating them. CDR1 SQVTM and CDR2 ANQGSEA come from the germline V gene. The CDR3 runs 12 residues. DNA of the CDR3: TGCAGCGCAGGGGCCTGGTCCTACGAGCAGTACTTC. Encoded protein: CSAGAWSYEQYF.

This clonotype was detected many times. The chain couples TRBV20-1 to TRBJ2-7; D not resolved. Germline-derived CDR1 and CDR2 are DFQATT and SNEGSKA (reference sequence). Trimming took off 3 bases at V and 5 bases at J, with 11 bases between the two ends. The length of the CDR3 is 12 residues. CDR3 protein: CSASGYGDEQYF. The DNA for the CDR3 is TGCAGTGCTAGCGGCTATGGGGACGAGCAGTACTTC.

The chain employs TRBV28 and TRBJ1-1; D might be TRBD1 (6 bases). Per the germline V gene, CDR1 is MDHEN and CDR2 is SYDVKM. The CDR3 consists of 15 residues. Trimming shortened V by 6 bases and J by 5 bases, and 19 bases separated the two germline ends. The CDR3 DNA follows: TGTGCCAGCAGCCTGACGGGGGGCTTTCGGACTGAAGCTTTCTTT. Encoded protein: CASSLTGGFRTEAFF.

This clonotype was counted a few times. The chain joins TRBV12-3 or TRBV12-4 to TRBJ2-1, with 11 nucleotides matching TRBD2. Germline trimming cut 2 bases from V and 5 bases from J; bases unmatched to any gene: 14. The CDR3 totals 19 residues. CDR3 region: CASSLRYSGTSGRNNEQFF. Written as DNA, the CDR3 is TGTGCCAGCAGTTTAAGGTATTCGGGGACTAGCGGCAGAAACAATGAGCAGTTCTTC.

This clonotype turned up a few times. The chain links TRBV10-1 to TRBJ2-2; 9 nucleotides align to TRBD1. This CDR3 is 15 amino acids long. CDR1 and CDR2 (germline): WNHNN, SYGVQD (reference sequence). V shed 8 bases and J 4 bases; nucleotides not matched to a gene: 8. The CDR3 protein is CASQTGQGGTGELFF. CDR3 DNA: TGCGCCAGCCAGACGGGACAGGGTGGCACCGGGGAGCTGTTTTTT.

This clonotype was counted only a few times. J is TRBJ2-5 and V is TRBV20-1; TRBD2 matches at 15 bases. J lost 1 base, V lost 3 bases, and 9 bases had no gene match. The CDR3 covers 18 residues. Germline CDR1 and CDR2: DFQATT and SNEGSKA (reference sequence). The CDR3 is CSASEAGTSGGSQETQYF. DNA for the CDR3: TGCAGTGCTAGTGAGGCCGGGACTAGCGGGGGGTCCCAAGAGACCCAGTACTTC.

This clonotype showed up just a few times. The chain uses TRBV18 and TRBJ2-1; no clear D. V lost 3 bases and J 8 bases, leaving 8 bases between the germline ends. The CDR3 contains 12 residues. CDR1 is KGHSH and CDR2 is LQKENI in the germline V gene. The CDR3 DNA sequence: TGTGCCAGCTCACCTCGCCCCGATGAGCAGTTCTTC. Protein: CASSPRPDEQFF.

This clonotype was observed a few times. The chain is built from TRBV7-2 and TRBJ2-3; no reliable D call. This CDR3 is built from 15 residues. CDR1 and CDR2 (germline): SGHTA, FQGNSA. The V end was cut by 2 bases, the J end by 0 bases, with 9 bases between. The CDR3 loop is CASSLYDLSTDTQYF. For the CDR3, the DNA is TGTGCCAGCAGCTTATACGACCTTAGCACAGATACGCAGTATTTT.

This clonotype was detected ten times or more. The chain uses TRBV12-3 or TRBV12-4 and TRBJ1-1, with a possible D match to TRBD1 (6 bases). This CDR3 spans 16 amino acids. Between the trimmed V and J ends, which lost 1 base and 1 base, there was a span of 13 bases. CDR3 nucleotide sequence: TGTGCCAGCAGTTTAGGGGGAGGGGGAACGAACACTGAAGCTTTCTTT. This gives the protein CASSLGGGGTNTEAFF.

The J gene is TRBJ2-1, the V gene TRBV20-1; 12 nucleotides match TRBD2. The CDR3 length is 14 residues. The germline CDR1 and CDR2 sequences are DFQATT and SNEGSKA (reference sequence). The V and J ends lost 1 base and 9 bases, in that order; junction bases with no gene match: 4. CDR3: CSARALAGGPEQFF. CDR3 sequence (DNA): TGCAGTGCTAGAGCTCTAGCGGGGGGGCCTGAGCAGTTCTTC.

CDR3 in amino acids: CSARVASGSLRDTQYF. For the CDR3, the DNA is TGCAGTGCTAGAGTCGCTAGCGGGAGCTTAAGAGATACGCAGTATTTT. This chain connects TRBV20-1 to TRBJ2-3, with 10 bases fitting TRBD2. With 1 base clipped from V and 5 bases from J, the junction kept 9 bases outside the gene matches. The CDR3 is 16 residues long. Germline V lookup: CDR1 DFQATT, CDR2 SNEGSKA (reference sequence).

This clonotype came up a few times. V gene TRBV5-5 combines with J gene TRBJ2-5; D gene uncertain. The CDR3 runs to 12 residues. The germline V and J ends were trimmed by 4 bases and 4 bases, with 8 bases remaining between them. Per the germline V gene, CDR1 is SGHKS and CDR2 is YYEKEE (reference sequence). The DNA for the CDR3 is TGTGCCAGCAGCGGCGGCGTAGAGACCCAGTACTTC. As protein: CASSGGVETQYF.